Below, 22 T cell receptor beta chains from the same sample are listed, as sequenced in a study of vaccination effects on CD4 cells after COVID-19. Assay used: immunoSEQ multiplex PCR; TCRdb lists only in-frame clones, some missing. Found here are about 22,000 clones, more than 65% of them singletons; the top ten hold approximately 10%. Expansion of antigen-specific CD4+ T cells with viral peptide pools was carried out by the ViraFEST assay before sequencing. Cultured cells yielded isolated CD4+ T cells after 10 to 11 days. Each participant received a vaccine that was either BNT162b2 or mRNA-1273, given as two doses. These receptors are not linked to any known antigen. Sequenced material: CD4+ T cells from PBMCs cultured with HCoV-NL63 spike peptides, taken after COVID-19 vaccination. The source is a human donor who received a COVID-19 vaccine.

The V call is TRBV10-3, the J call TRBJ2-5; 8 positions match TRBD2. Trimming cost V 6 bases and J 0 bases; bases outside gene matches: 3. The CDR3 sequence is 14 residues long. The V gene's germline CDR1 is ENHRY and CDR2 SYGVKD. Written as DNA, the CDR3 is TGTGCCATCAGCGAGCGGGGGAACCAAGAGACCCAGTACTTC. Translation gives CAISERGNQETQYF.

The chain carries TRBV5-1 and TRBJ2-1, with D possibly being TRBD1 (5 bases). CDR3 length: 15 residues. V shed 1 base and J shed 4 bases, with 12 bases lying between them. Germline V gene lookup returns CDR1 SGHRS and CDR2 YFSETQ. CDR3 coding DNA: TGCGCCAGCAGCTTGATGCAGGGTAGTTACAATGAGCAGTTCTTC. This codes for CASSLMQGSYNEQFF.

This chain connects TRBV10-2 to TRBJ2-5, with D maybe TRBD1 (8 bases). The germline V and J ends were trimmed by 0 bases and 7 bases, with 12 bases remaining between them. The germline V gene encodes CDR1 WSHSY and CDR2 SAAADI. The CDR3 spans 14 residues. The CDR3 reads CASSESTGGVTQYF. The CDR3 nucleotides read TGCGCCAGCAGTGAGTCAACAGGGGGGGTGACCCAGTACTTC.

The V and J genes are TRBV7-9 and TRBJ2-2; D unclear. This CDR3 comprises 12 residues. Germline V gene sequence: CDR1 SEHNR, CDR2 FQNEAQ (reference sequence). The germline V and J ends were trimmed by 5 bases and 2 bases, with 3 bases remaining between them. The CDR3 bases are TGTGCCAGCAGCCCAAACACCGGGGAGCTGTTTTTT. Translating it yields CASSPNTGELFF.

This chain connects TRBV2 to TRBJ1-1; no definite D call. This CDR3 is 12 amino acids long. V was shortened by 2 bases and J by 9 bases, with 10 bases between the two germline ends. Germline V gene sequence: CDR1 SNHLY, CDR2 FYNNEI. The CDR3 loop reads CASSESRTQAFF. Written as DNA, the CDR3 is TGTGCCAGCAGTGAAAGCAGGACTCAAGCTTTCTTT.

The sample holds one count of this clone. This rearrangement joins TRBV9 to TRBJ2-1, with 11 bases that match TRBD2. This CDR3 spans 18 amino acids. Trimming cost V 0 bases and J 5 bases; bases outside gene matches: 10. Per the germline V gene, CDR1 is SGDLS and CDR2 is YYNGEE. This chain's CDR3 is CASSVEQAGTSGNNEQFF. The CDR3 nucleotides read TGTGCCAGCAGCGTAGAACAAGCGGGGACTAGCGGAAACAATGAGCAGTTCTTC.

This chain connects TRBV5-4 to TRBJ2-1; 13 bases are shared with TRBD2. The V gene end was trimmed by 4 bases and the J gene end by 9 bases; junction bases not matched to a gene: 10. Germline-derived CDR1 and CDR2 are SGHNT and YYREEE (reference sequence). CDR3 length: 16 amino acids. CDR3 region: CASSPGTSGIFGEQFF. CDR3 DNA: TGTGCCAGCAGCCCTGGGACTAGCGGGATTTTTGGTGAGCAGTTCTTC.

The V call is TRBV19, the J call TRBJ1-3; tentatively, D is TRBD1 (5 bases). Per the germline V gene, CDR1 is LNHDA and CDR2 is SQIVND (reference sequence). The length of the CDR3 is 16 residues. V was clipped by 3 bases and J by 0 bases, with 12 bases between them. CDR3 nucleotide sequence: TGTGCCAGTAGTATGTGGGGACTGAGCTCTGGAAACACCATATATTTT. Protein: CASSMWGLSSGNTIYF.

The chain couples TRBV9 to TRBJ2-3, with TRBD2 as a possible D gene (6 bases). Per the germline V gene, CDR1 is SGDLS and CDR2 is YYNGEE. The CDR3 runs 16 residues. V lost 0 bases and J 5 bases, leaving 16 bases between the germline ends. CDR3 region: CASSVGLISGLDTQYF. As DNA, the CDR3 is TGTGCCAGCAGCGTAGGGTTGATTAGCGGATTAGATACGCAGTATTTT.

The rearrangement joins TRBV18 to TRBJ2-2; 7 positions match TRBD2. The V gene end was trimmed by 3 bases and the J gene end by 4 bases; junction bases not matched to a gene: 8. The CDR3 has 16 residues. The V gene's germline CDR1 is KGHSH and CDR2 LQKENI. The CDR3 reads CASSPSISGGTGELFF. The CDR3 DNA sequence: TGTGCCAGCTCACCTTCCATCTCGGGAGGCACCGGGGAGCTGTTTTTT.

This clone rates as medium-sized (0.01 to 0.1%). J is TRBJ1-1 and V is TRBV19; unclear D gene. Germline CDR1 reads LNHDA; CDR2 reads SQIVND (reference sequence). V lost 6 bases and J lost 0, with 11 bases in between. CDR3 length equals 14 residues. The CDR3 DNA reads TGTGCCAGTAGACTTGGCACAATGAACACTGAAGCTTTCTTT. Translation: CASRLGTMNTEAFF.

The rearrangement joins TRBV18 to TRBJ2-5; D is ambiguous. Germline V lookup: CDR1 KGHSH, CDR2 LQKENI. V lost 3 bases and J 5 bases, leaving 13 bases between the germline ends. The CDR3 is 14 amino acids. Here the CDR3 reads CASSPRVFRETQYF. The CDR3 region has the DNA TGTGCCAGCTCACCTAGGGTCTTCCGGGAGACCCAGTACTTC.

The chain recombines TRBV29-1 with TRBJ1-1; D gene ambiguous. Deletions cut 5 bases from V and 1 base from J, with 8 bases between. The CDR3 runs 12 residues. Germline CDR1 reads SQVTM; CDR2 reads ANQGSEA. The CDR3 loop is CSVQQTNTEAFF. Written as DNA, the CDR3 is TGCAGCGTTCAGCAGACGAACACTGAAGCTTTCTTT. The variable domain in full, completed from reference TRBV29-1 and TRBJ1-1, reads SAVISQKPSRDICQRGTSLTIQCQVDSQVTMMFWYRQQPGQSLTLIATANQGSEATYESGFVIDKFPISRPNLTFSTLTVSNMSPEDSSIYLCSVQQTNTEAFFGQGTRLTVV.

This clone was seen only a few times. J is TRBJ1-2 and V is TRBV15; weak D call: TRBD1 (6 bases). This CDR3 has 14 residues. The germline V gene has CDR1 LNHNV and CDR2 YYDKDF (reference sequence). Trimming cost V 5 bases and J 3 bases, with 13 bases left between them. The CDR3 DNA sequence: TGTGCCACCAGCCTGTGGGGGGCGGACTATGGCTACACCTTC. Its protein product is CATSLWGADYGYTF.

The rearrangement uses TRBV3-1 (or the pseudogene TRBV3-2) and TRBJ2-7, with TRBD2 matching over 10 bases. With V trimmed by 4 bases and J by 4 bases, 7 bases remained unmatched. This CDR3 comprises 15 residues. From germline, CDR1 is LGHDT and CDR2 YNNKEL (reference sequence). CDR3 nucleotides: TGTGCCAGCAGCCCTTGGACTAGCGGAGAATACGAGCAGTACTTC. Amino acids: CASSPWTSGEYEQYF.

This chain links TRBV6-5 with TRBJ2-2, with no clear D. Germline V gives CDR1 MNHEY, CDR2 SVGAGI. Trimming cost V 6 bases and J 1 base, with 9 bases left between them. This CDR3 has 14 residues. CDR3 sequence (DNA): TGTGCCAGCAGCCGGAAGGGGAACACCGGGGAGCTGTTTTTT. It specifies CASSRKGNTGELFF.

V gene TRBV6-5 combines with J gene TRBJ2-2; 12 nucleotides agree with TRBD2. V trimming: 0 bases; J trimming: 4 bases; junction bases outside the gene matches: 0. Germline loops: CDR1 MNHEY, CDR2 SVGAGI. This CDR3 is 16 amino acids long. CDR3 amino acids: CASSYSTSGSTGELFF. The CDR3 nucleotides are TGTGCCAGCAGTTACTCGACTAGCGGGAGCACCGGGGAGCTGTTTTTT.

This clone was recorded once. The CDR3 DNA reads TGCGCCAGCAGCTTGGCGGTGTGGGAACTAGAGAACACTGAAGCTTTCTTT. Translating gives CASSLAVWELENTEAFF. V is TRBV5-1 and J is TRBJ1-1; D ambiguous. V lost 0 bases and J 1 base, leaving 16 bases between the germline ends. CDR1 is SGHRS, CDR2 YFSETQ, per germline. There are 17 residues in the CDR3. Looking up the rest from reference TRBV5-1 and TRBJ1-1 gives the full variable domain: KAGVTQTPRYLIKTRGQQVTLSCSPISGHRSVSWYQQTPGQGLQFLFEYFSETQRNKGNFPGRFSGRQFSNSRSEMNVSTLELGDSALYLCASSLAVWELENTEAFFGQGTRLTVV.

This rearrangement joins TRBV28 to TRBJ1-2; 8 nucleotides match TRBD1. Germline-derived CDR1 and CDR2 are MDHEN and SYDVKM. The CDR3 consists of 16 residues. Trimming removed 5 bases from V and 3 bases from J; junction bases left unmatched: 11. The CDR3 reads CASSPPRGRLDYGYTF. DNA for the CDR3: TGTGCCAGCAGTCCCCCCAGGGGGCGCCTTGACTATGGCTACACCTTC.

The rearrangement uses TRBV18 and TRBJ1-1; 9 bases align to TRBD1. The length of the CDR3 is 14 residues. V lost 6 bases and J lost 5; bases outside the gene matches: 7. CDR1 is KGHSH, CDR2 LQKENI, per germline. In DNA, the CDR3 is TGTGCCAGCTCCGAGGGACAGGGTGGGACTGAAGCTTTCTTT. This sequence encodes CASSEGQGGTEAFF.

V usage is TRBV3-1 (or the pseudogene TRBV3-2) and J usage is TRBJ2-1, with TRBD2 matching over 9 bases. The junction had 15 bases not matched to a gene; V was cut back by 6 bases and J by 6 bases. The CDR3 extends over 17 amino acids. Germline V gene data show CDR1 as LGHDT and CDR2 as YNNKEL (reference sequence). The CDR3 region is CASRPLAGDRLSNEQFF. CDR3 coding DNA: TGTGCCAGCAGACCGTTAGCGGGAGATAGGCTAAGCAATGAGCAGTTCTTC.

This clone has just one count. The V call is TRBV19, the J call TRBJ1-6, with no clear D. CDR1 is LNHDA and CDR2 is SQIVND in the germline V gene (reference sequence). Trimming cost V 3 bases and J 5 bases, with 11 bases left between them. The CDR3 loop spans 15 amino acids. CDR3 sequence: CASSMKSGNNSPLHF. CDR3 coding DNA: TGTGCCAGTAGTATGAAGTCTGGGAATAATTCACCCCTCCACTTT.